This T cell receptor beta chain stems from a study of Ad26.COV2.S vaccination and SARS-CoV-2 variants. Treatment of the sample: around 19 received Ad26.COV2.S at low or high dose, single or two shots; 5 received placebo; per-sample allocation not given. Day 63 following the first vaccine or placebo injection was when the samples were taken. Germline CDR1 KGHSH, CDR2 LQKENI. The CDR3 is made up of 13 amino acids. Deletions cut 6 bases from V and 2 bases from J, with 10 bases between. Here immunoSEQ multiplex PCR was the method, and the copy in TCRdb shows in-frame clones only, minus some. The table lists around 310,000 clones, about nine tenths of them singletons, with about 5% in the top ten.

Source: peripheral blood, taken in a trial of Ad26.COV2.S vaccine versus placebo. The chain is built from TRBV18 and TRBJ1-2, with D tentatively TRBD1 (6 bases). This clonotype originated in a person aged 18-60 years who received the Ad26.COV2.S COVID-19 vaccine or a placebo. The CDR3 DNA is TGTGCCAGCTCGGACAGCGCCAACTATGGCTACACCTTC. It encodes CASSDSANYGYTF.